This is a list of T cell receptor beta chains from one sample in a study of blood T cell repertoires in COVID-19. The repertoire was sequenced with immunoSEQ multiplex PCR; TCRdb's copy has only in-frame clones and lacks some. The sample gives 100,000 to 150,000 clones, about 79% of which show up once; about a sixth is in the top ten. The sequenced sample consisted of peripheral blood. These receptors were taken from a woman aged 45-65 years with acute or convalescent COVID-19. Each CDR3 is given with its conserved first and last residue. D genes are given only for firm matches. Clone size is shown for a subset of rows, as once, few, many or a class of expanded clone.

v_gene	abundance	d_gene	j_gene	CDR3aa	CDR3nt
TRBV19	.	.	TRBJ2-4	CASSMGTGLAKNIQYF	TGTGCCAGTAGTATGGGAACAGGTTTAGCCAAAAACATTCAGTACTTC
TRBV6-6	.	TRBD1	TRBJ2-5	CASRRQGEETQYF	TGTGCCAGCAGGAGACAGGGGGAGGAGACCCAGTACTTC
TRBV24-1	.	TRBD2	TRBJ2-1	CATSDPRDYSEQFF	TGTGCCACCAGTGATCCCCGGGACTACAGTGAGCAGTTCTTC
TRBV5-4	.	.	TRBJ2-1	CASSAAGVEQFF	TGTGCCAGCAGCGCAGCAGGGGTTGAGCAGTTCTTC
TRBV6-5	.	.	TRBJ2-1	CASSRTALNEQFF	TGTGCCAGCAGTAGGACAGCTCTCAATGAGCAGTTCTTC
TRBV6-6	few	TRBD1	TRBJ1-2	CASSQQGAIPGYTF	TGTGCCAGCAGTCAACAGGGGGCCATACCGGGCTACACCTTC
TRBV11-2	.	.	TRBJ2-7	CASSLRERQYF	TGTGCCAGCAGCCTGAGGGAGCGGCAGTACTTC
TRBV25-1	.	.	TRBJ1-1	CASSPGARNTEAFF	TGTGCCAGCAGTCCAGGGGCGAGGAACACTGAAGCTTTCTTT
TRBV19	.	TRBD1	TRBJ1-5	CASSTSFGQGAQSNQPQHF	TGTGCCAGTAGTACCAGTTTCGGACAGGGGGCGCAAAGCAATCAGCCCCAGCATTTT
TRBV7-9	few	TRBD1	TRBJ1-4	CASRGTANMGSNEKLFF	TGTGCCAGCAGAGGGACAGCCAACATGGGGTCTAATGAAAAACTGTTTTTT
TRBV4-1	.	.	TRBJ2-3	CASSQRSRDTQYF	TGCGCCAGCAGCCAGCGCTCTAGGGATACGCAGTATTTT
TRBV6-6	.	TRBD1	TRBJ1-5	CASSYSDRNQPQHF	TGTGCCAGCAGTTACTCGGACAGGAATCAGCCCCAGCATTTT
TRBV18	.	.	TRBJ2-1	CASSPPVGANEQFF	TGTGCCAGCTCACCACCGGTGGGGGCTAATGAGCAGTTCTTC
TRBV5-6	.	.	TRBJ2-7	CASSHGQISYEQYF	TGTGCCAGCAGCCACGGACAGATCTCCTACGAGCAGTACTTC
TRBV18	.	.	TRBJ1-2	CASSPRQDNGGYTF	TGTGCCAGCTCACCACGACAGGACAACGGTGGCTACACCTTC
TRBV28	.	TRBD1	TRBJ1-5	CASSRGQGFRQPQHF	TGTGCCAGCAGTAGAGGACAGGGATTCCGACAGCCCCAGCATTTT
TRBV12-3/TRBV12-4	.	.	TRBJ1-1	CASSLPGTEAFF	TGTGCCAGCAGTTTACCGGGGACTGAAGCTTTCTTT